Each of the 21 T cell receptor beta chains below was sequenced from the same sample in a study of T cell responses to AZD1222 COVID-19 vaccine. Assay: immunoSEQ multiplex PCR; the TCRdb copy retains only in-frame clones and omits some. The data show some 130,000 clones, about 92% seen once. The material sequenced was peripheral blood, taken on day 0 of AZD1222 vaccination. These receptors were obtained from an adult in good health.

This chain connects TRBV15 to TRBJ1-2; D might be TRBD1 (5 bases). CDR3 length: 15 residues. The V gene lost 0 bases and the J gene lost 2 bases, with 10 bases spanning the gap. Germline CDR1 and CDR2: LNHNV and YYDKDF (reference sequence). CDR3 DNA: TGTGCCACCAGCAGAGATGGGGGGTCAAACTATGGCTACACCTTC. It is translated as CATSRDGGSNYGYTF.

This clone came up a few times. The V call is TRBV27, the J call TRBJ2-1, with 11 bases matching TRBD2. There are 15 residues in the CDR3. Trimming at V came to 6 bases and at J to 4 bases, leaving 5 bases not matched to a gene. From germline, CDR1 is MNHEY and CDR2 SMNVEV (reference sequence). CDR3 protein: CASSHRTSGYNEQFF. The CDR3 nucleotides read TGTGCCAGCAGCCACCGGACTAGCGGGTACAATGAGCAGTTCTTC.

The rearrangement joins TRBV7-3 to TRBJ2-3, with 12 bases matching TRBD2. V lost 5 bases, J lost 6 bases, and 9 bases stayed unmatched. Looked up from germline, CDR1 is SGHTA and CDR2 is FQGTGA. The CDR3 is made up of 16 amino acids. CDR3 amino acids: CASSALGLAGPDTQYF. The CDR3 nucleotides read TGTGCCAGCAGCGCGCTGGGACTAGCGGGTCCCGATACGCAGTATTTT.

The chain has TRBV28 and TRBJ1-3; D is perhaps TRBD1 (5 bases). V was pared by 2 bases and J by 2 bases, with 28 bases between. The CDR3 extends over 21 amino acids. Germline assignment: CDR1 MDHEN and CDR2 SYDVKM. CDR3 DNA sequence: TGTGCCAGCAGTTTAAGGGGTGCGGCAGGCTTCACAGTGATGGCTGGAAACACCATATATTTT. Its protein product is CASSLRGAAGFTVMAGNTIYF.

With respect to this clone: Other DNA sequences in the sample encode the same CDR3. The chain joins TRBV5-1 to TRBJ2-5; 14 bases are a match to TRBD2. CDR1 and CDR2 (germline): SGHRS, YFSETQ. The CDR3 is 15 residues long. Trimming cost V 4 bases and J 5 bases; bases outside gene matches: 4. CDR3 residues: CASSLRTSGRETQYF. DNA of the CDR3: TGCGCCAGCAGCCTCCGGACTAGCGGGAGGGAGACCCAGTACTTC.

This chain uses TRBV7-9 with TRBJ1-2; D unclear. Trimming pared 1 base from V and 9 bases from J, leaving 15 bases between. There are 14 residues in the CDR3. The germline gives CDR1 SEHNR, CDR2 FQNEAQ (reference sequence). The CDR3 loop reads CASSLVRSPWSYTF. The CDR3 DNA reads as TGTGCCAGCAGCTTAGTTCGCAGCCCTTGGAGCTACACCTTC.

The V and J genes are TRBV7-2 and TRBJ1-3; no definite D call. CDR1 SGHTA and CDR2 FQGNSA come from the germline V gene. The CDR3 consists of 17 residues. Trimming took off 2 bases at V and 0 bases at J, with 14 bases between the two ends. In DNA, the CDR3 is TGTGCCAGCAGCTTAAACGGCCCCAGGAGCTCTGGAAACACCATATATTTT. Translating gives CASSLNGPRSSGNTIYF.

This clone was detected once. This rearrangement joins TRBV4-1 to TRBJ2-5; TRBD1 might be the D (6 bases). The CDR3 length is 15 residues. The ends were cut back, 1 base at V and 5 bases at J, with 14 bases in the middle. The germline CDR1 and CDR2 sequences are MGHRA and YSYEKL. The CDR3, as DNA: TGCGCCAGCAGCCAAGGTGACAGGCCTCGTGAGACCCAGTACTTC. Encoded protein: CASSQGDRPRETQYF.

The rearrangement links TRBV9 to TRBJ2-2; 7 bases match TRBD2. This CDR3 is 15 amino acids long. The germline V gene encodes CDR1 SGDLS and CDR2 YYNGEE. The ends lost 0 bases at V and 3 bases at J; junction bases unmatched: 2. CDR3 in DNA: TGTGCCAGCAGCGTAGGCGGGAGTGACACCGGGGAGCTGTTTTTT. As protein: CASSVGGSDTGELFF.

The genes are TRBV6-1 and TRBJ1-2; D ambiguous. V lost 0 bases and J 2 bases, leaving 1 base between the germline ends. CDR1 MNHNS and CDR2 SASEGT come from the germline V gene. The CDR3 runs 12 residues. CDR3 residues: CASSEANYGYTF. Here the CDR3 DNA reads TGTGCCAGCAGTGAAGCAAACTATGGCTACACCTTC.

The chain recombines TRBV19 with TRBJ2-1; 8 bases are shared with TRBD2. Looked up from germline, CDR1 is LNHDA and CDR2 is SQIVND (reference sequence). Unmatched junction bases numbered 15, after V lost 6 bases and J lost 8 bases. The CDR3 covers 16 residues. The CDR3 region is CASRPSGLVAAHEQFF. Written as DNA, the CDR3 is TGTGCCAGTAGGCCCTCGGGACTAGTGGCGGCCCATGAGCAGTTCTTC.

The chain uses TRBV5-1 and TRBJ2-5; 7 bases align to TRBD1. V dropped 4 bases and J dropped 1; count of bases not matched to a gene: 13. The CDR3 loop spans 17 amino acids. CDR1 and CDR2 (germline): SGHRS, YFSETQ. CDR3 DNA sequence: TGCGCCAGCAGCCGCGCCGGGACAGCCATGACCCAAGAGACCCAGTACTTC. Its protein is CASSRAGTAMTQETQYF.

This CDR3 is CASRTRLAGDFGEQFF. The CDR3 nucleotides read TGTGCCAGTAGAACCCGACTAGCGGGAGATTTTGGTGAGCAGTTCTTC. The J gene is TRBJ2-1, the V gene TRBV19; 12 bases map to TRBD2. This CDR3 has 16 residues. V shed 6 bases and J 9 bases; nucleotides not matched to a gene: 12. The germline gives CDR1 LNHDA, CDR2 SQIVND (reference sequence).

V and J are TRBV21-1 and TRBJ1-2; the DNA was not compared with TRBD1, the D call given in the table. TRBV21-1 is reported as a pseudogene. CDR3 length equals 15 residues. In nucleotides, the CDR3 is TGTGCCAGCAGCAAAAGGAACAGGGGGGACTATGGCTACACCTTC. It translates to CASSKRNRGDYGYTF.

Only one count was recorded for this clone. This chain joins TRBV27 and TRBJ1-4; D ambiguous. The CDR3 is made up of 13 amino acids. V was pared by 8 bases and J by 8 bases, with 15 bases between. CDR1 and CDR2 from the germline V gene are MNHEY and SMNVEV (reference sequence). The CDR3 nucleotides are TGTGCCAGCCTCGGCCGGCTCTCGGAAAAACTGTTTTTT. It yields the protein CASLGRLSEKLFF.

V is TRBV10-1 and J is TRBJ1-5; 9 bases are shared with TRBD1. Germline V gives CDR1 WNHNN, CDR2 SYGVQD (reference sequence). V lost 8 bases to trimming and J lost 0 bases; unmatched junction nucleotides: 5. The CDR3 runs 15 residues. CDR3 sequence: CASPGTGYSNQPQHF. CDR3 nucleotide sequence: TGCGCCAGCCCCGGGACAGGGTATAGCAATCAGCCCCAGCATTTT.

On this clone: Other DNA sequences in the same sample also yield this CDR3. V gene TRBV7-2 combines with J gene TRBJ1-1; no clear D. Trimming removed 2 bases at V and 6 bases at J, with 7 bases between. Germline-derived CDR1 and CDR2 are SGHTA and FQGNSA. The CDR3 is 12 residues long. The CDR3 coding sequence is TGTGCCAGCAGCTTAATTCGTGCTGAAGCTTTCTTT. As protein: CASSLIRAEAFF.

The genes are TRBV25-1 and TRBJ2-7, with TRBD1 matching over 9 bases. Unmatched junction bases numbered 7, after V lost 6 bases and J lost 4 bases. The CDR3 runs to 14 residues. Germline V gene sequence: CDR1 MGHDK, CDR2 SYGVNS. The chain's CDR3 is CASSPGQGDYEQYF. The CDR3 nucleotides are TGTGCCAGCAGCCCGGGACAGGGAGATTACGAGCAGTACTTC.

The rearrangement links TRBV7-3 to TRBJ2-3, with unresolved D. The CDR3 covers 15 residues. Germline V lookup: CDR1 SGHTA, CDR2 FQGTGA. Trimming cost V 5 bases and J 2 bases, with 14 bases left between them. CDR3 coding DNA: TGTGCCAGCAGCCTAAGGATGCTATCCACAGATACGCAGTATTTT. Its translation is CASSLRMLSTDTQYF.

This clone showed up just once. This chain links TRBV27 with TRBJ1-5; D not certain. Germline V lookup: CDR1 MNHEY, CDR2 SMNVEV (reference sequence). Trimming cost V 4 bases and J 3 bases, with 7 bases left between them. This CDR3 comprises 13 residues. The CDR3 DNA reads as TGTGCCAGCAGTTATTATTTCAATCAGCCCCAGCATTTT. Its translation: CASSYYFNQPQHF.

V usage is TRBV28 and J usage is TRBJ2-7; D call uncertain. CDR3 length: 12 residues. V lost 5 bases to trimming and J lost 6 bases, with 11 bases between them. CDR1 MDHEN and CDR2 SYDVKM come from the germline V gene. This CDR3 reads CASSPIDLEQYF. The CDR3 DNA reads TGTGCCAGCAGTCCAATCGATCTCGAGCAGTACTTC.